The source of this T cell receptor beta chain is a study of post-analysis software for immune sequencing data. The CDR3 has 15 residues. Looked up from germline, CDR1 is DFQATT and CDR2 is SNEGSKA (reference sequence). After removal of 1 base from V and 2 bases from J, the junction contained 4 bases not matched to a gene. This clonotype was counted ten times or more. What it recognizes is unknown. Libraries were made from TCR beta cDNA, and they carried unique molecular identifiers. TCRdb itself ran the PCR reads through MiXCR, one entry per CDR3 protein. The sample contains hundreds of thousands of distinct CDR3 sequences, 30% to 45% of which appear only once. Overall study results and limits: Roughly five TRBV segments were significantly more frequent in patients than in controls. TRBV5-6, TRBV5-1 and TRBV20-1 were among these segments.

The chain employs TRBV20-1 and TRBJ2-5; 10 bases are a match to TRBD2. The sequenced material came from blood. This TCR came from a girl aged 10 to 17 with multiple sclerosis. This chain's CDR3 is CSARAEREGQETQYF. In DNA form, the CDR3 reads TGCAGTGCTAGAGCAGAGCGGGAGGGGCAAGAGACCCAGTACTTC.